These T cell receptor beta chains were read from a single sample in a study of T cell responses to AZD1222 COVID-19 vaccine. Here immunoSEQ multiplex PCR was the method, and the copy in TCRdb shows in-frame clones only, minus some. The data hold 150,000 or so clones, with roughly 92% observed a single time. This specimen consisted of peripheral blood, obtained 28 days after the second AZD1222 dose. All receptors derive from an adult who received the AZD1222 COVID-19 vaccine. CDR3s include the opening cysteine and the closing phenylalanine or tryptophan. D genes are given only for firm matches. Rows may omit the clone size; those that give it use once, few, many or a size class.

CDR3 DNA: TGTGCCAGCAGTGGGACAGCCATGAACACTGAAGCTTTCTTT
CDR3 protein: CASSGTAMNTEAFF
J gene: TRBJ1-1
V gene: TRBV2
D gene: -
clone size: -

CDR3 DNA: TGTGCCAGCACCGGGACAGGGAATTCACCCCTCCACTTT
CDR3 protein: CASTGTGNSPLHF
J gene: TRBJ1-6
V gene: TRBV11-2
D gene: TRBD1
clone size: once

CDR3 DNA: TGTGCCAGCAGTGGAGAATTGGGTGGGTCGTCTGGAAACACCATATATTTT
CDR3 protein: CASSGELGGSSGNTIYF
J gene: TRBJ1-3
V gene: TRBV28
D gene: -
clone size: -

CDR3 DNA: TGTGCCAGCAGCTTAGACTCGGCAGGGGGGGATAATGAAAAACTGTTTTTT
CDR3 protein: CASSLDSAGGDNEKLFF
J gene: TRBJ1-4
V gene: TRBV7-2
D gene: TRBD1
clone size: -

CDR3 DNA: TGTGCCAGCAGTTATGGGCTCTGGCCCCAAGAGACCCAGTACTTC
CDR3 protein: CASSYGLWPQETQYF
J gene: TRBJ2-5
V gene: TRBV6-2/TRBV6-3
D gene: -
clone size: -

CDR3 DNA: TGTGCCAGCAGCTCGAGGACTAGCGGGGCTAGCTCCTACGAGCAGTACTTC
CDR3 protein: CASSSRTSGASSYEQYF
J gene: TRBJ2-7
V gene: TRBV7-2
D gene: TRBD2
clone size: -

CDR3 DNA: TGTGCCAGCAGTTTAAAATTCCAGAGAATCAATCAGCCCCAGCATTTT
CDR3 protein: CASSLKFQRINQPQHF
J gene: TRBJ1-5
V gene: TRBV27
D gene: -
clone size: -

CDR3 DNA: TGTGCCAGCAGCGTAGGATCAGGGGTGGCCGGGGAGCTGTTTTTT
CDR3 protein: CASSVGSGVAGELFF
J gene: TRBJ2-2
V gene: TRBV9
D gene: -
clone size: once

CDR3 DNA: TGTGCCAGCAGGCCAGCTGGGGATTCACCCCTCCACTTT
CDR3 protein: CASRPAGDSPLHF
J gene: TRBJ1-6
V gene: TRBV27
D gene: -
clone size: -

CDR3 DNA: TGTGCCAGTAGTATAGACGGGACAGGGGACTATGGCTACACCTTC
CDR3 protein: CASSIDGTGDYGYTF
J gene: TRBJ1-2
V gene: TRBV19
D gene: TRBD1
clone size: -

CDR3 DNA: TGTGCCAGCAGCTTACTCTCGAGCTCTGGAAACACCATATATTTT
CDR3 protein: CASSLLSSSGNTIYF
J gene: TRBJ1-3
V gene: TRBV7-2
D gene: -
clone size: -

CDR3 DNA: TGTGCCAGCAGCTTAGCGGGGGGGCCGGAGACCCAGTACTTC
CDR3 protein: CASSLAGGPETQYF
J gene: TRBJ2-5
V gene: TRBV28
D gene: TRBD2
clone size: -

CDR3 DNA: TGTGCCAGCAGCTTAGAGGGCACCTACAATGAGCAGTTCTTC
CDR3 protein: CASSLEGTYNEQFF
J gene: TRBJ2-1
V gene: TRBV7-3
D gene: -
clone size: -

CDR3 DNA: TGCGCCAGCGGGGGGACAGGGGCTGGAAACACCATATATTTT
CDR3 protein: CASGGTGAGNTIYF
J gene: TRBJ1-3
V gene: TRBV10-2
D gene: TRBD1
clone size: -

CDR3 DNA: TGTGCCATCAGTGAGCCTTCAGGTCTAACAGGGGAATACTCCTACGAGCAGTACTTC
CDR3 protein: CAISEPSGLTGEYSYEQYF
J gene: TRBJ2-7
V gene: TRBV10-3
D gene: TRBD1
clone size: -

CDR3 DNA: TGTGCCAGCAGTCAGAGCGCCCCGAGGACCGGGGAGCTGTTTTTT
CDR3 protein: CASSQSAPRTGELFF
J gene: TRBJ2-2
V gene: TRBV7-9
D gene: -
clone size: -

CDR3 DNA: TGTGCCAGCAGGGGACAGGGATCGAATCAGCCCCAGCATTTT
CDR3 protein: CASRGQGSNQPQHF
J gene: TRBJ1-5
V gene: TRBV6-5
D gene: TRBD1
clone size: -

CDR3 DNA: TGTGCCACCAGCAGAGATCCCACAGTTTATGAAAAACTGTTTTTT
CDR3 protein: CATSRDPTVYEKLFF
J gene: TRBJ1-4
V gene: TRBV15
D gene: -
clone size: -

CDR3 DNA: TGTGCCAGCAGCTTAGCCCGACTACTAGCGGGAGTAACGAACACCGGGGAGCTGTTTTTT
CDR3 protein: CASSLARLLAGVTNTGELFF
J gene: TRBJ2-2
V gene: TRBV7-2
D gene: TRBD2
clone size: -

CDR3 DNA: TGTGCCACCAGTCCTAGCGGGGGTATCTCGAACACCGGGGAGCTGTTTTTT
CDR3 protein: CATSPSGGISNTGELFF
J gene: TRBJ2-2
V gene: TRBV24-1
D gene: TRBD2
clone size: -

CDR3 DNA: TGTGCCAGCAGTGGGACAACCGCCTTACTAGTCACCGGGGAGCTGTTTTTT
CDR3 protein: CASSGTTALLVTGELFF
J gene: TRBJ2-2
V gene: TRBV6-1
D gene: -
clone size: -

CDR3 DNA: TGTGCCAGCAGCCACCCCACTAGCGGGGGGTCTATCTCCTTC
CDR3 protein: CASSHPTSGGSISF
J gene: TRBJ2-4
V gene: TRBV7-2
D gene: TRBD2
clone size: -

CDR3 DNA: TGTGCCAGCAGCCTAGCTATGGTACCTAAGAACACTGAAGCTTTCTTT
CDR3 protein: CASSLAMVPKNTEAFF
J gene: TRBJ1-1
V gene: TRBV7-8
D gene: -
clone size: -

CDR3 DNA: TGTGCCAGTACGCTATTACCTCGGACAGTCTACACTGAAGCTTTCTTT
CDR3 protein: CASTLLPRTVYTEAFF
J gene: TRBJ1-1
V gene: TRBV19
D gene: -
clone size: -

CDR3 DNA: TGTGCCGGCGAGGGGGGAACCTACGAGCAGTACTTC
CDR3 protein: CAGEGGTYEQYF
J gene: TRBJ2-7
V gene: TRBV7-9
D gene: -
clone size: -

CDR3 DNA: TGTGCCAGCAGCAACTGGGGGGGGAATCAGCCCCAGCATTTT
CDR3 protein: CASSNWGGNQPQHF
J gene: TRBJ1-5
V gene: TRBV21-1
D gene: -
clone size: -

CDR3 DNA: TGTGCCAGCAGCTTAACTAGCGGGGGGGCCAAGGTGACCCAGTACTTC
CDR3 protein: CASSLTSGGAKVTQYF
J gene: TRBJ2-5
V gene: TRBV7-2
D gene: TRBD2
clone size: -

CDR3 DNA: TGTGCCACCAGCAGGACCAGAGAGAGAGTAGCGGGAGGGCCCTTAGATGAGCAGTTCTTC
CDR3 protein: CATSRTRERVAGGPLDEQFF
J gene: TRBJ2-1
V gene: TRBV15
D gene: TRBD2
clone size: -

CDR3 DNA: TGTGCCAGTACCGCCGGACTAGCGGGACGGGATGAGCAGTTCTTC
CDR3 protein: CASTAGLAGRDEQFF
J gene: TRBJ2-1
V gene: TRBV19
D gene: TRBD2
clone size: -

CDR3 DNA: TGTGCCAGCAGCCTGACAGGCCCTTCCTACGAGCAGTACTTC
CDR3 protein: CASSLTGPSYEQYF
J gene: TRBJ2-7
V gene: TRBV7-3
D gene: -
clone size: -

CDR3 DNA: TGTGCCAGTAGAAACAGGGGGCTGAACACTGAAGCTTTCTTT
CDR3 protein: CASRNRGLNTEAFF
J gene: TRBJ1-1
V gene: TRBV19
D gene: TRBD1
clone size: -

CDR3 DNA: TGTGCCATCAGTGAACAGGACAGAAACTACAATGAGCAGTTCTTC
CDR3 protein: CAISEQDRNYNEQFF
J gene: TRBJ2-1
V gene: TRBV10-3
D gene: -
clone size: -

CDR3 DNA: TGTGCCAGCAGCTGGGTCCCAGATACGCAGTATTTT
CDR3 protein: CASSWVPDTQYF
J gene: TRBJ2-3
V gene: TRBV12-3/TRBV12-4
D gene: -
clone size: once

CDR3 DNA: TGTGCCACAGGCGGATTTAGCAATCAGCCCCAGCATTTT
CDR3 protein: CATGGFSNQPQHF
J gene: TRBJ1-5
V gene: TRBV6-6
D gene: -
clone size: -

CDR3 DNA: TGTGCCAGCAGCTTGGACCAAGCCAATCAGAATTTT
CDR3 protein: CASSLDQANQNF
J gene: TRBJ2-3
V gene: TRBV7-9
D gene: -
clone size: -

CDR3 DNA: TGTGCCAGCAGCTTGGGGGTCCGGGCAGGCGATCAGCCCCAGCATTTT
CDR3 protein: CASSLGVRAGDQPQHF
J gene: TRBJ1-5
V gene: TRBV5-6
D gene: -
clone size: -

CDR3 DNA: TGTGCCAGCAGCGCCGGGGGGGACACTGAAGCTTTCTTT
CDR3 protein: CASSAGGDTEAFF
J gene: TRBJ1-1
V gene: TRBV7-2
D gene: -
clone size: -

CDR3 DNA: TGTGCCAGCAGTTTGGTCTACCTCACCGGGGAGCTGTTTTTT
CDR3 protein: CASSLVYLTGELFF
J gene: TRBJ2-2
V gene: TRBV27
D gene: -
clone size: -

CDR3 DNA: TGTGCCAGCAGTGATACCTCTTGTGTCCCGACTAGGAACGACGAGCAGTACTTC
CDR3 protein: CASSDTSCVPTRNDEQYF
J gene: TRBJ2-7
V gene: TRBV2
D gene: -
clone size: few

CDR3 DNA: TGTGCCAGCAGCCAACTAGCGGGGGGGCCCGAAAAAATCTCCTACGAGCAGTACTTC
CDR3 protein: CASSQLAGGPEKISYEQYF
J gene: TRBJ2-7
V gene: TRBV27
D gene: TRBD2
clone size: -

CDR3 DNA: TGTGCCAGCGAGGGGGCCGCGGACACTGAAGCTTTCTTT
CDR3 protein: CASEGAADTEAFF
J gene: TRBJ1-1
V gene: TRBV7-8
D gene: TRBD1
clone size: -

CDR3 DNA: TGTGCCAGTAGTATAGGCCGGCTAGCGGGGGGATTAGGAGAGACCCAGTACTTC
CDR3 protein: CASSIGRLAGGLGETQYF
J gene: TRBJ2-5
V gene: TRBV19
D gene: TRBD2
clone size: -

CDR3 DNA: TGTGCCAGCAGCCCAGAAAGACAGTTTGGGGAAAACACCATATATTTT
CDR3 protein: CASSPERQFGENTIYF
J gene: TRBJ1-3
V gene: TRBV11-3
D gene: -
clone size: -

CDR3 DNA: TGTGCCAGCAGCTTAGGGTTAGCGGATTACGAGCAGTACTTC
CDR3 protein: CASSLGLADYEQYF
J gene: TRBJ2-7
V gene: TRBV7-9
D gene: -
clone size: once

CDR3 DNA: TGTGCCAGCAGCGGCGGCAGCGGACAGGGATACAATGAGCAGTTCTTC
CDR3 protein: CASSGGSGQGYNEQFF
J gene: TRBJ2-1
V gene: TRBV27
D gene: TRBD1
clone size: -

CDR3 DNA: TGTGCCAGCTCGTCCGGGGAGGCTGGCTACACCTTC
CDR3 protein: CASSSGEAGYTF
J gene: TRBJ1-2
V gene: TRBV18
D gene: -
clone size: many

CDR3 DNA: TGTGCAAGTCGCTTAGGGACCCTAGCGGGGGGCTGCACAGATACGCAGTATTTT
CDR3 protein: CASRLGTLAGGCTDTQYF
J gene: TRBJ2-3
V gene: TRBV12-2
D gene: -
clone size: -

CDR3 DNA: TGTGCCAGCAGCCAAGCAGTGAACACTGAAGCTTTCTTT
CDR3 protein: CASSQAVNTEAFF
J gene: TRBJ1-1
V gene: TRBV9
D gene: -
clone size: -

CDR3 DNA: TGTGCCAGCAGTCTCCAGACGCCCCGGGGCGAGCAGTACTTC
CDR3 protein: CASSLQTPRGEQYF
J gene: TRBJ2-7
V gene: TRBV28
D gene: -
clone size: -

CDR3 DNA: TGTGCCAGCAGCCCCGAGAACAGGGGGTGCCTCTTT
CDR3 protein: CASSPENRGCLF
J gene: TRBJ1-1
V gene: TRBV3-1/TRBV3-2
D gene: TRBD1
clone size: -

CDR3 DNA: TGTGCCAGCAGCTCGGTAGGGACAGGGGGTATCTATAATTCACCCCTCCACTTT
CDR3 protein: CASSSVGTGGIYNSPLHF
J gene: TRBJ1-6
V gene: TRBV5-6
D gene: TRBD1
clone size: few

CDR3 DNA: TGTGCCAGCAATCTTCTTAGGGGGGGGAATGAGCAAGGAGGGACTGAAGCTTTCTTT
CDR3 protein: CASNLLRGGNEQGGTEAFF
J gene: TRBJ1-1
V gene: TRBV2
D gene: -
clone size: -